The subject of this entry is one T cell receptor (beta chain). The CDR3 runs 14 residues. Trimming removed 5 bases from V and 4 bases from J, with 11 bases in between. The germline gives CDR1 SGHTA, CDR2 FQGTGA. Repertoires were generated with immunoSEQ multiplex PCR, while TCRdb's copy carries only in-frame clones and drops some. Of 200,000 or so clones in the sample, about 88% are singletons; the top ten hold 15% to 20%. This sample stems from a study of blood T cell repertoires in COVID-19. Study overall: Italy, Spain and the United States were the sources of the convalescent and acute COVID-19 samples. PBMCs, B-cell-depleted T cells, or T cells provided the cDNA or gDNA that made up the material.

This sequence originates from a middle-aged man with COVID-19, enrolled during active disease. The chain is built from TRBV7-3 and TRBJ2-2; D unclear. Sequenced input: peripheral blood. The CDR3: CASSTMGVTGELFF. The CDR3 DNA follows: TGTGCCAGCAGCACCATGGGCGTCACCGGGGAGCTGTTTTTT.